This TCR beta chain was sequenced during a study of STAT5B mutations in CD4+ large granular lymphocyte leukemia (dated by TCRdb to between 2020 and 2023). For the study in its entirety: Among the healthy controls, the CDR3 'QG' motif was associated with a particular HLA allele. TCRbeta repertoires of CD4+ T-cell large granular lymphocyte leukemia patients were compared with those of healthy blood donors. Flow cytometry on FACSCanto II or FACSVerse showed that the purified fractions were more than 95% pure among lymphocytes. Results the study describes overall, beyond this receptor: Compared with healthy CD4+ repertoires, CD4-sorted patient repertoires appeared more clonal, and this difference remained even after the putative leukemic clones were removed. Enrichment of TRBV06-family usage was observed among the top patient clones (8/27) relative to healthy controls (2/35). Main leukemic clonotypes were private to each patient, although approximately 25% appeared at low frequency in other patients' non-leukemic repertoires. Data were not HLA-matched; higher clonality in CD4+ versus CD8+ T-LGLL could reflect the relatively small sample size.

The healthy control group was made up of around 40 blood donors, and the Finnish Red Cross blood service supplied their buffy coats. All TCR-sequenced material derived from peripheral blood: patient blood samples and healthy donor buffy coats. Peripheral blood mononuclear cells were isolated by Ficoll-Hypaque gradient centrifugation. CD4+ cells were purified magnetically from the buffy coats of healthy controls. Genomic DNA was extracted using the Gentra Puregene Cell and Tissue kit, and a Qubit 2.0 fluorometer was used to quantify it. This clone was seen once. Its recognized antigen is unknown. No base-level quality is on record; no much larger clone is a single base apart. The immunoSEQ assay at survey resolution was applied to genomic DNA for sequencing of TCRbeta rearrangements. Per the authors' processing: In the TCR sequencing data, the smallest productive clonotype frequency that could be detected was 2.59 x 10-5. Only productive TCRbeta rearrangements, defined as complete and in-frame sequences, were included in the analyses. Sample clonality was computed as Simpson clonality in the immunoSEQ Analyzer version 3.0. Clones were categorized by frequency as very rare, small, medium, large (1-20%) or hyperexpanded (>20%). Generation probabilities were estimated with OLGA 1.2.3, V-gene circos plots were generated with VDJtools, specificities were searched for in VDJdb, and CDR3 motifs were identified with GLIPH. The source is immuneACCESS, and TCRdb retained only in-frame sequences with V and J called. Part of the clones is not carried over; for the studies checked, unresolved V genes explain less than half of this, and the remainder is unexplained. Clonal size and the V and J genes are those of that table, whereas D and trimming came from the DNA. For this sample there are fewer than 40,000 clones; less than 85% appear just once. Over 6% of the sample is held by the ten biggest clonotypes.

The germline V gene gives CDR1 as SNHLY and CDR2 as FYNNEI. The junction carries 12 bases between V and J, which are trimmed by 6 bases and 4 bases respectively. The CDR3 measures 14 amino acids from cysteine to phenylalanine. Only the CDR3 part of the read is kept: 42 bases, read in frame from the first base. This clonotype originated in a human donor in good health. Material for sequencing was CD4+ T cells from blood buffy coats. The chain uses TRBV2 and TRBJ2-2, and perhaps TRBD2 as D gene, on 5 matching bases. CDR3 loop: CASRAARATGELFF. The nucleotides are TGTGCCAGCAGAGCGGCACGAGCCACCGGGGAGCTGTTTTTT.